Following are 17 T cell receptor beta chains from one sample sequenced in a study of vaccination and CD4 T cells after COVID-19. The Oncomine TCR Beta short-read assay was applied to DNA of cultured CD4+ T cells. TCRdb fed the PCR reads into MiXCR, producing one record per CDR3 protein. The table shows about 18,000 distinct CDR3 sequences, with roughly 55% occurring only once. The antigens for these receptors are not known. Treatment reported: approximately 11-day PBMC culture with coronavirus spike peptide pools or control peptides (ViraFEST assay). The sample consisted of CD4+ T cells from blood, cultured in vitro, taken before SARS-CoV-2 vaccination. The source of these receptors is a human donor who had recovered from COVID-19.

This clonotype has just a few counts. The chain employs TRBV20-1 and TRBJ1-2; D gene ambiguous. Germline loops: CDR1 DFQATT, CDR2 SNEGSKA (reference sequence). Trimming stripped 3 bases from V and 8 bases from J, with 19 bases between. The CDR3 sequence is 14 residues long. The DNA of the CDR3 is TGCAGTGCTAGGGACCTTCGACGGGGAAGAGGCTACACCTTC. Its protein product is CSARDLRRGRGYTF.

This clonotype was seen a few times. The CDR3 DNA follows: TGTGCCAGCAGCTTCCTCGTGGGGCCCCAGCATTTT. Its protein product is CASSFLVGPQHF. V is TRBV7-9 and J is TRBJ1-5, with unresolved D. Germline lookup yields CDR1 SEHNR and CDR2 FQNEAQ (reference sequence). The ends were cut back, 3 bases at V and 9 bases at J, with 9 bases in the middle. This CDR3 is 12 amino acids long.

This clonotype was detected a few times. The chain has TRBV11-1 and TRBJ2-7; 8 bases agree with TRBD2. V lost 6 bases to trimming and J lost 6 bases; unmatched junction nucleotides: 10. In germline, CDR1 is SGHAT, CDR2 FQDESV (reference sequence). CDR3 size: 14 residues. The CDR3 reads CASRQTSEPLEQYF. Written as DNA, the CDR3 is TGTGCCAGCAGGCAGACTAGCGAGCCTCTCGAGCAGTACTTC.

This clonotype was seen only a few times. The V call is TRBV6-2 or TRBV6-3, the J call TRBJ1-5; D unclear. The length of the CDR3 is 15 residues. V lost 2 bases, J lost 3 bases, and 11 bases lay in between. Germline V gene data show CDR1 as MNHEY and CDR2 as SVGEGT. CDR3 sequence (DNA): TGTGCCAGCAGTTACCGGACGGAATACAATCAGCCCCAGCATTTT. Residues: CASSYRTEYNQPQHF.

The gene calls are TRBV28 and TRBJ1-1; a weak D match, TRBD1 (6 bases). CDR3 length: 13 residues. Germline values: CDR1 MDHEN, CDR2 SYDVKM. The V gene lost 6 bases and the J gene lost 8 bases, with 16 bases spanning the gap. CDR3 nucleotides: TGTGCCAGCAGACGGAACCCAGGGGCAGAAGCTTTCTTT. Translating it yields CASRRNPGAEAFF.

The rearrangement joins TRBV20-1 to TRBJ2-7, with D uncertain. CDR1 and CDR2 (germline): DFQATT, SNEGSKA (reference sequence). The CDR3 sequence is 14 residues long. V lost 0 bases and J lost 2, with 11 bases in between. The CDR3: CSARDRAQPYEQYF. CDR3 nucleotides: TGCAGTGCTAGAGATCGCGCACAGCCCTACGAGCAGTACTTC.

This clonotype came up a few times. The chain links TRBV7-2 to TRBJ1-1, with D unclear. The CDR3 extends over 12 amino acids. Germline loops: CDR1 SGHTA, CDR2 FQGNSA. Trimming stripped 5 bases from V and 12 bases from J, with 16 bases between. CDR3 DNA: TGTGCCAGCAGCAACCACGGCACGCGAACTTTCTTT. Its protein product is CASSNHGTRTFF. Supplemented by reference TRBV7-2 and TRBJ1-1, the full variable domain reads GAGVSQSPSNKVTEKGKDVELRCDPISGHTALYWYRQSLGQGLEFLIYFQGNSAPDKSGLPSDRFSAERTGGSVSTLTIQRTQQEDSAVYLCASSNHGTRTFFGQGTRLTVV.

This sequence joins TRBV12-3 or TRBV12-4 and TRBJ1-5; 8 nucleotides agree with TRBD1. This CDR3 has 14 amino acids. V lost 8 bases to trimming and J lost 9 bases; unmatched junction nucleotides: 12. The CDR3: CASGETGAAGPQHF. The CDR3 DNA sequence: TGTGCCAGCGGGGAGACAGGGGCCGCCGGGCCCCAGCATTTT.

The chain carries TRBV20-1 and TRBJ2-1; tentative D call: TRBD2 (5 bases). The ends were cut back, 3 bases at V and 2 bases at J, with 5 bases in the middle. Germline V gene lookup returns CDR1 DFQATT and CDR2 SNEGSKA (reference sequence). The CDR3 sequence is 12 residues long. The CDR3 loop reads CSASGTYNEQFF. For the CDR3, the DNA is TGCAGTGCTAGCGGGACCTACAATGAGCAGTTCTTC.

This chain uses TRBV6-1 with TRBJ2-5, with a weak D call TRBD2 (5 bases). Between the trimmed V and J ends, which lost 5 bases and 2 bases, there was a span of 30 bases. Germline V gene lookup returns CDR1 MNHNS and CDR2 SASEGT. The CDR3 length is 20 residues. CDR3 sequence (DNA): TGTGCCAGCAGTACCGCTCCAGCGTCATACCTGGGGAGCTTACAAGAGACCCAGTACTTC. This gives the protein CASSTAPASYLGSLQETQYF.

The chain recombines TRBV5-1 with TRBJ1-2, with 7 bases matching TRBD1. Per the germline V gene, CDR1 is SGHRS and CDR2 is YFSETQ. CDR3 length equals 13 residues. With 4 bases clipped from V and 4 bases from J, the junction kept 4 bases outside the gene matches. The CDR3 region is CASSVRQGYGYTF. Here the CDR3 DNA reads TGCGCCAGCAGCGTGAGACAGGGCTATGGCTACACCTTC.

The rearrangement links TRBV20-1 to TRBJ2-5; TRBD2 matches 10 bases. CDR3 size: 13 residues. V lost 3 bases to trimming and J lost 2 bases; unmatched junction nucleotides: 0. Germline V gives CDR1 DFQATT, CDR2 SNEGSKA (reference sequence). This chain's CDR3 is CSARTSGQETQYF. For the CDR3, the DNA is TGCAGTGCTAGGACTAGCGGGCAAGAGACCCAGTACTTC.

The chain couples TRBV5-1 to TRBJ2-1, with D tentatively TRBD1 (6 bases). CDR1 SGHRS and CDR2 YFSETQ come from the germline V gene. Trimming removed 4 bases from V and 3 bases from J, with 8 bases in between. This CDR3 is built from 13 residues. The CDR3 DNA follows: TGCGCCAGCAGCCCAGGGGACTACAATGAGCAGTTCTTC. Amino acids: CASSPGDYNEQFF.

The CDR3 loop reads CASSVTGTGEQYF. The DNA for the CDR3 is TGTGCCAGCAGTGTTACCGGGACAGGGGAGCAGTACTTC. V and J are TRBV6-1 and TRBJ2-7, with 9 bases fitting TRBD1. Per germline, CDR1 MNHNS and CDR2 SASEGT. V trimming: 4 bases; J trimming: 7 bases; junction bases outside the gene matches: 5. The CDR3 has 13 amino acids.

V gene TRBV4-2 combines with J gene TRBJ2-5, with 9 bases aligning to TRBD2. The CDR3 length is 15 residues. Per germline, CDR1 LGHNA and CDR2 YNFKEQ. V was clipped by 4 bases and J by 5 bases; unmatched bases: 8. CDR3 loop: CASSRLAGGIETQYF. For the CDR3, the DNA is TGTGCCAGCAGCCGTCTTGCGGGGGGGATTGAGACCCAGTACTTC.

This chain joins TRBV7-2 and TRBJ1-1; no reliable D call. The germline V gene has CDR1 SGHTA and CDR2 FQGNSA. The CDR3 consists of 17 residues. V was clipped by 4 bases and J by 1 base, with 19 bases between them. CDR3 amino acids: CASSSPSRITGNTEAFF. CDR3 in DNA: TGTGCCAGCAGCTCCCCAAGTAGAATCACCGGGAACACTGAAGCTTTCTTT.

J is TRBJ1-1 and V is TRBV19; no clear D. This CDR3 contains 17 residues. The V gene lost 1 base and the J gene lost 3 bases, with 18 bases spanning the gap. Germline V lookup: CDR1 LNHDA, CDR2 SQIVND (reference sequence). The CDR3, as DNA: TGTGCCAGTAGTATAGGCACGAAACTTCCGAGGGACACTGAAGCTTTCTTT. Protein sequence: CASSIGTKLPRDTEAFF.